This T cell receptor (beta chain) was obtained from a study of OX40 agonist ivuxolimab in advanced cancers. Study-wide results and limits: Clonal expansion in partial responders at 0.1-3.0 mg/kg ranked among the lowest. On average, CD8+ T cells had more expanded clones than CD4+.

The CDR3 loop spans 12 amino acids. Trimming shortened V by 1 base and J by 3 bases, and 2 bases separated the two germline ends. Germline loops: CDR1 WSHSY, CDR2 SAAADI. Comments on this clone: Its antigen is still unknown.

Profiled with immunoSEQ multiplex PCR; TCRdb holds only in-frame clones, not every one. The sample holds 45,000 to 50,000 clones, 88% seen once. The sequence derives from an adult with an advanced solid tumor such as melanoma, head and neck, liver or kidney cancer. The chain joins TRBV10-2 to TRBJ2-3; D is uncertain. Source: CD4+ or CD8+ T cells sorted from blood, taken in a trial of the OX40 agonist ivuxolimab. The CDR3 reads CASSELTDTQYF. In DNA form, the CDR3 reads TGCGCCAGCAGTGAGTTGACAGATACGCAGTATTTT.